The next 14 T cell receptor beta chains were all read from a single sample in a study of CD4 T cells in relation to SARS-CoV-2 and coronaviruses. Before the COVID-19 pandemic, during about 2011-2019, CD4+ T cells were taken from unexposed donors. After about 11 days of culture, CD4+ T cells were isolated. The method was immunoSEQ multiplex PCR; TCRdb's version includes in-frame clones alone and lacks a portion of them. Of about 18,000 clones in the sample, 77% were seen once. Their target antigens are unknown. The source material was CD4+ T cells from PBMCs, cultured in vitro. All receptors derive from a human donor in good health.

In this sample, this clone turned up once. This chain links TRBV11-2 with TRBJ2-4, with TRBD1 matching over 7 bases. Germline V gene lookup returns CDR1 SGHAT and CDR2 FQNNGV. With V trimmed by 1 base and J by 9 bases, 6 bases remained unmatched. This CDR3 comprises 14 residues. CDR3 bases: TGTGCCAGCAGCTTAGCGCAGGGGGAATTCATTCAGTACTTC. Its protein product is CASSLAQGEFIQYF. Complete variable domain (other parts from reference TRBV11-2 and TRBJ2-4): EAGVAQSPRYKIIEKRQSVAFWCNPISGHATLYWYQQILGQGPKLLIQFQNNGVVDDSQLPKDRFSAERLKGVDSTLKIQPAKLEDSAVYLCASSLAQGEFIQYFGAGTRLSVL.

This chain joins TRBV18 and TRBJ2-7; the D is unclear. The CDR3 has 13 amino acids. Germline loops: CDR1 KGHSH, CDR2 LQKENI. The V gene lost 2 bases and the J gene lost 5 bases, with 10 bases spanning the gap. The CDR3 loop reads CASSPSILNEQYF. CDR3 bases: TGTGCCAGCTCACCATCGATTTTGAACGAGCAGTACTTC.

The chain joins TRBV6-5 to TRBJ2-1, with 8 bases aligning to TRBD2. Looked up from germline, CDR1 is MNHEY and CDR2 is SVGAGI. V lost 5 bases, J lost 0 bases, and 3 bases stayed unmatched. The CDR3 is 15 residues long. This CDR3 reads CASSPGGGSYNEQFF. CDR3 coding DNA: TGTGCCAGCAGTCCGGGGGGGGGCTCCTACAATGAGCAGTTCTTC.

The V and J genes are TRBV3-1 (or the pseudogene TRBV3-2) and TRBJ1-1; possibly TRBD1 for D (5 bases). V was cut by 2 bases and J by 4 bases, with 14 bases left in between. This CDR3 is 15 amino acids long. Germline V gene data show CDR1 as LGHDT and CDR2 as YNNKEL (reference sequence). This CDR3 reads CASSQSPQGPTEAFF. CDR3 bases: TGTGCCAGCAGCCAATCACCGCAGGGACCCACTGAAGCTTTCTTT.

V usage is TRBV9 and J usage is TRBJ1-1; 9 bases line up with TRBD1. V lost 4 bases, J lost 7 bases, and 11 bases stayed unmatched. CDR3 size: 15 residues. In germline, CDR1 is SGDLS, CDR2 YYNGEE. For the CDR3, the DNA is TGTGCCAGCAGCTTGGGTCCAAGACAGGGGGGTGAAGCTTTCTTT. Its translation is CASSLGPRQGGEAFF.

The chain recombines TRBV18 with TRBJ2-4, with D perhaps matching TRBD2 (5 bases). The length of the CDR3 is 14 residues. The V and J ends lost 3 bases and 7 bases respectively, with 13 bases between them. From germline, CDR1 is KGHSH and CDR2 LQKENI. The chain's CDR3 is CASSPPGERNIQYF. DNA for the CDR3: TGTGCCAGCTCACCTCCCGGGGAAAGGAACATTCAGTACTTC.

The V and J genes are TRBV11-2 and TRBJ1-6, with TRBD1 matching 8 bases. The CDR3 runs to 19 residues. Germline trimming cut 5 bases from V and 3 bases from J; bases unmatched to any gene: 15. Germline lookup yields CDR1 SGHAT and CDR2 FQNNGV. The CDR3 is CASSPFGRGLPSYNSPLHF. CDR3 nucleotide sequence: TGTGCCAGCAGCCCCTTTGGCAGGGGGCTCCCTAGCTATAATTCACCCCTCCACTTT.

The chain has TRBV4-1 and TRBJ2-1, with 12 bases identical to TRBD1. The germline CDR1 and CDR2 sequences are MGHRA and YSYEKL. CDR3 length: 19 amino acids. The V gene end was trimmed by 4 bases and the J gene end by 1 base; junction bases not matched to a gene: 11. The DNA of the CDR3 is TGCGCCAGCAGCCTCCTCCCGGGGGACAGGGGGCTTTCCTACAATGAGCAGTTCTTC. It translates to CASSLLPGDRGLSYNEQFF.

This clone is a singleton in its sample. As DNA, the CDR3 is TGTGCGACAGCTCGGGCCGGGACAGATACGCAGTATTTT. Protein product: CATARAGTDTQYF. The chain carries TRBV24-1 and TRBJ2-3; a possible D gene is TRBD1 (5 bases). Germline assignment: CDR1 KGHDR and CDR2 SFDVKD. The CDR3 sequence is 13 residues long.

This chain connects TRBV2 to TRBJ1-5; no definite D call. The germline gives CDR1 SNHLY, CDR2 FYNNEI. The CDR3 has 15 residues. V lost 3 bases to trimming and J lost 6 bases, with 15 bases between them. CDR3 nucleotides: TGTGCCAGCAGTGATGTAGAGGGTAGGACTCAGCCCCAGCATTTT. This codes for CASSDVEGRTQPQHF.

This clone showed up just a few times. V usage is TRBV2 and J usage is TRBJ2-7, with 8 bases lining up with TRBD2. J was trimmed by 4 bases and V by 6 bases; bases with no gene match: 11. The CDR3 runs 15 residues. CDR1 and CDR2 (germline): SNHLY, FYNNEI. DNA for the CDR3: TGTGCCAGCAGCAGGGACTACCGGGAGGGGTACGAGCAGTACTTC. It is translated as CASSRDYREGYEQYF.

This clone is a singleton in its sample. J is TRBJ2-1 and V is TRBV27; 14 positions match TRBD2. CDR3 length equals 17 residues. CDR1 and CDR2 (germline): MNHEY, SMNVEV (reference sequence). J gave up 2 bases and V 5 bases, and 5 bases lay outside the gene matches. CDR3 residues: CASSGRLAGGPYNEQFF. The CDR3 coding sequence is TGTGCCAGCAGTGGGCGACTAGCGGGAGGGCCCTACAATGAGCAGTTCTTC.

The gene calls are TRBV20-1 and TRBJ2-2; 10 bases are shared with TRBD2. The CDR3 runs 14 residues. Trimming removed 3 bases from V and 7 bases from J; junction bases left unmatched: 5. Looked up from germline, CDR1 is DFQATT and CDR2 is SNEGSKA (reference sequence). The CDR3 loop is CSASKAGGVGELFF. CDR3 DNA: TGCAGTGCTAGTAAAGCGGGAGGGGTCGGGGAGCTGTTTTTT.

V is TRBV19 and J is TRBJ2-5, with 7 bases matching TRBD1. Germline V gene lookup returns CDR1 LNHDA and CDR2 SQIVND (reference sequence). The CDR3 covers 14 residues. V dropped 0 bases and J dropped 3; count of bases not matched to a gene: 1. CDR3 sequence (DNA): TGTGCCAGTAGTATAGACGGGACAGAAGAGACCCAGTACTTC. As protein: CASSIDGTEETQYF.